These 22 T cell receptor beta chains originate from one sample sequenced in a study of blood T cell repertoires in COVID-19. Method: immunoSEQ multiplex PCR; TCRdb's copy keeps in-frame clones and lacks some. Of approximately 300,000 clones listed, about 90% are singletons. Sequencing was performed on peripheral blood. Receptors were obtained from a woman aged 45-59 years who had recovered from COVID-19.

The V call is TRBV6-6, the J call TRBJ1-2; 11 nucleotides agree with TRBD1. After removal of 5 bases from V and 5 bases from J, the junction contained 7 bases not matched to a gene. This CDR3 has 15 amino acids. Per germline, CDR1 MNHNY and CDR2 SVGAGI (reference sequence). The CDR3 coding sequence is TGTGCCAGCAGTCGAGGACAGGGGGCGGAATATGGCTACACCTTC. Translation gives CASSRGQGAEYGYTF.

The chain is built from TRBV7-9 and TRBJ2-1, with 10 positions matching TRBD2. The junction had 4 bases not matched to a gene; V was cut back by 3 bases and J by 2 bases. CDR1 SEHNR and CDR2 FQNEAQ come from the germline V gene (reference sequence). CDR3 length: 16 residues. The CDR3 region has the DNA TGTGCCAGCAGCTTTTCTAGCGGGGGCCCCTACAATGAGCAGTTCTTC. It translates to CASSFSSGGPYNEQFF.

This clone has a handful of counts. The chain carries TRBV18 and TRBJ2-2; 9 positions agree with TRBD1. V lost 10 bases, J lost 0 bases, and 3 bases stayed unmatched. Per germline, CDR1 KGHSH and CDR2 LQKENI. The CDR3 is made up of 14 amino acids. CDR3 bases: TGTGCCACCAGGACAGGGGCGAACACCGGGGAGCTGTTTTTT. It translates to CATRTGANTGELFF. Variable domain in full (rest from reference TRBV18 and TRBJ2-2): NAGVMQNPRHLVRRRGQEARLRCSPMKGHSHVYWYRQLPEEGLKFMVYLQKENIIDESGMPKERFSAEFPKEGPSILRIQQVVRGDSAAYFCATRTGANTGELFFGEGSRLTVL.

V and J are TRBV5-4 and TRBJ2-6; D perhaps matches TRBD1 (7 bases). This CDR3 comprises 18 residues. The germline V and J ends were trimmed by 4 bases and 1 base, with 18 bases remaining between them. From germline, CDR1 is SGHNT and CDR2 YYREEE (reference sequence). The CDR3: CASSATRDSGSGANVLTF. The DNA for the CDR3 is TGTGCCAGCAGCGCCACCCGGGACAGCGGGTCTGGGGCCAACGTCCTGACTTTC.

The chain couples TRBV11-1 to TRBJ2-3, with 7 bases that match TRBD2. The CDR3 contains 15 residues. Unmatched junction bases numbered 6, after V lost 6 bases and J lost 0 bases. The V gene's germline CDR1 is SGHAT and CDR2 FQDESV (reference sequence). The CDR3 DNA sequence: TGTGCCAGCAGTTCTGAGCGGGGCAGCACAGATACGCAGTATTTT. Amino acid sequence: CASSSERGSTDTQYF.

The chain is built from TRBV23-1 and TRBJ2-7; a weak D match, TRBD2 (6 bases). TRBV23-1 is an open reading frame whose function is uncertain. Deletions cut 6 bases from V and 6 bases from J, with 18 bases between. The CDR3 sequence is 14 residues long. CDR3 DNA sequence: TGCGCCAGCAGCCAGCAATGCCAGGGAGGCGAGCAGTACTTC. Its protein product is CASSQQCQGGEQYF.

This clone appeared a few times. The chain links TRBV5-1 to TRBJ2-1, with TRBD2 identical over 8 bases. The V segment lost 1 base and the J segment 8 bases; nucleotides outside the gene matches: 8. CDR3 length: 15 amino acids. Germline V lookup: CDR1 SGHRS, CDR2 YFSETQ. CDR3 bases: TGCGCCAGCAGCTTGAAGATCAGCGGGGGTGATGAGCAGTTCTTC. Encoded protein: CASSLKISGGDEQFF. The full variable domain, rest sourced from reference TRBV5-1 and TRBJ2-1, is KAGVTQTPRYLIKTRGQQVTLSCSPISGHRSVSWYQQTPGQGLQFLFEYFSETQRNKGNFPGRFSGRQFSNSRSEMNVSTLELGDSALYLCASSLKISGGDEQFFGPGTRLTVL.

The chain recombines TRBV18 with TRBJ1-6; D remains ambiguous. The CDR3 length is 15 residues. V was pared by 2 bases and J by 9 bases, with 14 bases between. CDR1 KGHSH and CDR2 LQKENI come from the germline V gene. In DNA, the CDR3 is TGTGCCAGCTCACCAAATCCTAGCTTGGGTTCACCCCTCCACTTT. Its protein is CASSPNPSLGSPLHF.

The chain recombines TRBV23-1 with TRBJ2-6; a possible D gene is TRBD1 (5 bases). TRBV23-1 is flagged as an ORF with uncertain function. Trimming removed 6 bases from V and 0 bases from J, with 15 bases in between. The length of the CDR3 is 17 residues. For the CDR3, the DNA is TGCGCCAGCAGCCCCTTGGGGCTCCTCTCTGGGGCCAACGTCCTGACTTTC. It is translated as CASSPLGLLSGANVLTF.

The chain uses TRBV7-2 and TRBJ2-6; 9 bases align to TRBD1. Trimming took 5 bases from V and 0 from J; bases not matched to a gene: 5. The CDR3 consists of 17 residues. Germline CDR1 is SGHTA and CDR2 is FQGNSA. The DNA of the CDR3 is TGTGCCAGCAGCCCCGGGACAGGGTCCTCTGGGGCCAACGTCCTGACTTTC. Translated: CASSPGTGSSGANVLTF.

V usage is TRBV4-1 and J usage is TRBJ2-6; D is uncertain. The CDR3 extends over 17 amino acids. V lost 0 bases to trimming and J lost 2 bases, with 11 bases between them. CDR1 and CDR2 from the germline V gene are MGHRA and YSYEKL. CDR3 protein: CASSQERGEAGANVLTF. The CDR3 bases are TGCGCCAGCAGCCAAGAACGAGGAGAAGCTGGGGCCAACGTCCTGACTTTC.

In its sample, this clone is medium-sized. The chain uses TRBV6-4 and TRBJ1-1; D may be TRBD1 (6 bases). This CDR3 comprises 14 residues. Germline loops: CDR1 MRHNA, CDR2 SNTAGT. Trimming removed 6 bases from V and 4 bases from J, with 15 bases in between. CDR3 in amino acids: CASSRTAEATEAFF. CDR3 nucleotides: TGTGCCAGCAGCCGGACAGCCGAGGCCACTGAAGCTTTCTTT.

J is TRBJ1-2 and V is TRBV7-2; D remains unclear. Trimming took 5 bases from V and 2 from J, leaving 15 bases between them. The CDR3 totals 15 residues. Germline loops: CDR1 SGHTA, CDR2 FQGNSA. CDR3 sequence: CASSPGGRTNYGYTF. The CDR3 DNA reads TGTGCCAGCAGCCCTGGAGGCAGGACGAACTATGGCTACACCTTC.

The CDR3 is CASSFGPGGTYEQYF. DNA for the CDR3: TGTGCCAGCAGTTTTGGGCCAGGGGGTACCTACGAGCAGTACTTC. This chain joins TRBV27 and TRBJ2-7, with 7 bases that match TRBD1. J gave up 2 bases and V 3 bases, and 7 bases lay outside the gene matches. From germline, CDR1 is MNHEY and CDR2 SMNVEV (reference sequence). This CDR3 spans 15 amino acids.

V usage is TRBV4-1 and J usage is TRBJ2-3; D may be TRBD2 (6 bases). Trimming removed 4 bases from V and 1 base from J, with 9 bases in between. The germline CDR1 and CDR2 sequences are MGHRA and YSYEKL. This CDR3 spans 14 amino acids. The CDR3 region is CASSLLAGTDTQYF. CDR3 coding DNA: TGCGCCAGCAGCCTACTAGCCGGCACAGATACGCAGTATTTT.

The chain links TRBV6-5 to TRBJ2-2; 11 bases align to TRBD1. CDR3 length: 15 residues. In germline, CDR1 is MNHEY, CDR2 SVGAGI. The V gene end was trimmed by 6 bases and the J gene end by 3 bases; junction bases not matched to a gene: 3. CDR3 nucleotide sequence: TGTGCCAGCAGATCGGGACAGGGGGACACCGGGGAGCTGTTTTTT. It encodes CASRSGQGDTGELFF.

The rearrangement links TRBV5-1 to TRBJ1-3; D might be TRBD1 (6 bases). Germline values: CDR1 SGHRS, CDR2 YFSETQ. Trimming stripped 2 bases from V and 4 bases from J, with 13 bases between. This CDR3 has 15 amino acids. The CDR3 spells CASSFLTGPGNTIYF. The CDR3 region has the DNA TGCGCCAGCAGCTTTCTGACAGGTCCAGGAAACACCATATATTTT. Full variable domain (outside the CDR3, taken from reference TRBV5-1 and TRBJ1-3): KAGVTQTPRYLIKTRGQQVTLSCSPISGHRSVSWYQQTPGQGLQFLFEYFSETQRNKGNFPGRFSGRQFSNSRSEMNVSTLELGDSALYLCASSFLTGPGNTIYFGEGSWLTVV.

The rearrangement uses TRBV9 and TRBJ2-5; 10 bases agree with TRBD2. The V and J ends lost 0 bases and 2 bases, in that order; junction bases with no gene match: 7. The CDR3 totals 17 residues. Germline V gene lookup returns CDR1 SGDLS and CDR2 YYNGEE. The CDR3 DNA sequence: TGTGCCAGCAGCGTAGGCGCTAGCGGGGGAGCTCAAGAGACCCAGTACTTC. It yields the protein CASSVGASGGAQETQYF.

The chain has TRBV11-2 and TRBJ2-1; 8 nucleotides agree with TRBD2. Germline V gene data show CDR1 as SGHAT and CDR2 as FQNNGV. V shed 5 bases, J shed 4 bases, and the junction held 7 bases outside the gene matches. The CDR3 is made up of 15 amino acids. CDR3 residues: CASSLWTSKYNEQFF. The CDR3 DNA reads as TGTGCCAGCAGCCTGTGGACTAGCAAGTACAATGAGCAGTTCTTC.

CDR3 sequence: CASSRQGGETQYF. CDR3 bases: TGTGCCAGCAGCAGGCAGGGAGGGGAGACCCAGTACTTC. The chain couples TRBV11-3 to TRBJ2-5; 7 bases are a match to TRBD2. Germline V gene sequence: CDR1 SGHNT, CDR2 YENEEA. V lost 5 bases to trimming and J lost 5 bases; unmatched junction nucleotides: 5. CDR3 length equals 13 residues.

The J gene is TRBJ1-4, the V gene TRBV3-1 (or the pseudogene TRBV3-2); D not certain. Trimming took 3 bases from V and 4 from J, leaving 6 bases between them. Germline V gives CDR1 LGHDT, CDR2 YNNKEL (reference sequence). The CDR3 is 13 amino acids. The DNA of the CDR3 is TGTGCCAGCAGCCAGCACAGTAATGAAAAACTGTTTTTT. As protein: CASSQHSNEKLFF.

J is TRBJ2-2 and V is TRBV18, with a tentative D call TRBD1 (5 bases). CDR1 is KGHSH and CDR2 is LQKENI in the germline V gene. V lost 2 bases and J lost 0, with 10 bases in between. The CDR3 has 16 residues. The chain's CDR3 is CASSPSRTSNTGELFF. In nucleotides, the CDR3 is TGTGCCAGCTCACCAAGCCGGACATCGAACACCGGGGAGCTGTTTTTT.